This T cell receptor beta chain was sequenced during a study of CD8+ T cells in alopecia areata. Following RNA extraction, reverse transcription yielded cDNA that acted as the sequencing template. Assay: immunoSEQ multiplex PCR; the TCRdb copy retains only in-frame clones and omits some. The sample records under 250,000 clones, more than 50% being singletons. This clone has a handful of counts. The length of the CDR3 is 15 residues. V was cut by 2 bases and J by 1 base, with 11 bases left in between. Germline V CDR1 and CDR2: SNHLY, FYNNEI. The source is a human donor in good health. Sequencing was done on a sample of CD8+ T cells sorted from blood. The gene calls are TRBV2 and TRBJ2-5; D might be TRBD2 (6 bases). The CDR3 here is CASSEYDGGQETQYF. CDR3 in DNA: TGTGCCAGCAGTGAATATGACGGGGGCCAAGAGACCCAGTACTTC.